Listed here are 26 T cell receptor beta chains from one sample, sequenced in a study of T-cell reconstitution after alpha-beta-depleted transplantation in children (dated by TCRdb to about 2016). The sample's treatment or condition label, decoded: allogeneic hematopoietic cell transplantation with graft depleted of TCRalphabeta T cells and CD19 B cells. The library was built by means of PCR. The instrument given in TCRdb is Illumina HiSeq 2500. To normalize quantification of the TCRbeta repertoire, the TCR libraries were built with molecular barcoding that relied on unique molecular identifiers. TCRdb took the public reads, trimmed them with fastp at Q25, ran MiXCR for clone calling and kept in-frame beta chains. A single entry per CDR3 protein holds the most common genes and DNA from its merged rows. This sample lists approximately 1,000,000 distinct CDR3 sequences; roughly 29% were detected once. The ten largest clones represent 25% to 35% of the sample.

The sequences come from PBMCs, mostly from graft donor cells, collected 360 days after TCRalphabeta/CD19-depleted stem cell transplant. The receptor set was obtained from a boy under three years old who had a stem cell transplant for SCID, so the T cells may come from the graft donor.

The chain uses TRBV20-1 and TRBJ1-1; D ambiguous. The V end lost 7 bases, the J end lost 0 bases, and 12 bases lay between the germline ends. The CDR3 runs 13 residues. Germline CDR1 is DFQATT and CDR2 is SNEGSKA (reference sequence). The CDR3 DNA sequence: TGCAGTGTCACGAGGACGGTGAACACTGAAGCTTTCTTT. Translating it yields CSVTRTVNTEAFF.

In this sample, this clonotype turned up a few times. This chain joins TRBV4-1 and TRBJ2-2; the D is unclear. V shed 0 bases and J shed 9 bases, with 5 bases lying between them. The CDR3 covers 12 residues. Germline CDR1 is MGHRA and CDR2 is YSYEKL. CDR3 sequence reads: CASSQDERELFF. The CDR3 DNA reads TGCGCCAGCAGCCAAGATGAGCGGGAGCTGTTTTTT.

For the CDR3, the DNA is TGTGCCAGCAGTTTGATCGGGACAGGGGATGCGGGTTCACCCCTCCACTTT. The encoded protein is CASSLIGTGDAGSPLHF. The rearrangement links TRBV27 to TRBJ1-6, with TRBD1 identical over 10 bases. The CDR3 runs to 17 residues. CDR1 is MNHEY, CDR2 SMNVEV, per germline (reference sequence). V shed 3 bases, J shed 9 bases, and the junction held 11 bases outside the gene matches.

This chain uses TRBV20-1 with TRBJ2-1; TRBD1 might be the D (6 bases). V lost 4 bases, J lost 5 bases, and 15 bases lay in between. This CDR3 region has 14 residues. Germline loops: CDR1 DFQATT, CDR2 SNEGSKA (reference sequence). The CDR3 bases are TGCAGTGCTACACACCGGGACATTGACAATGAGCAGTTCTTC. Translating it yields CSATHRDIDNEQFF.

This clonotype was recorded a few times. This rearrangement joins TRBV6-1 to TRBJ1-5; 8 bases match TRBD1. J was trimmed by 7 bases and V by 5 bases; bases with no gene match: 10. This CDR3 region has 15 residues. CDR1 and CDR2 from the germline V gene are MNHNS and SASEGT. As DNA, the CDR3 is TGTGCCAGCAGTCCCGACAGGGGACAACGCCAGCCCCAGCATTTT. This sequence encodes CASSPDRGQRQPQHF.

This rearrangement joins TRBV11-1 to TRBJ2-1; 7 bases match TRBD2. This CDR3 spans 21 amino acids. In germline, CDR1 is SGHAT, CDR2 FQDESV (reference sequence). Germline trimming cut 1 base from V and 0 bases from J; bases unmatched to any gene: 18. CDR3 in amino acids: CASSLGMRKTSWFNSYNEQFF. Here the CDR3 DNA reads TGTGCCAGCAGCTTAGGGATGCGGAAGACTAGCTGGTTTAACTCCTACAATGAGCAGTTCTTC.

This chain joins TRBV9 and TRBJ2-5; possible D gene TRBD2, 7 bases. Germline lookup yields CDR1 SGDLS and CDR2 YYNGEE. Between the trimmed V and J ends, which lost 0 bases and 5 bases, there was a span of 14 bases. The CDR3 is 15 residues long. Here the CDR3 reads CASSVVGGPQETQYF. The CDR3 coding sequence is TGTGCCAGCAGCGTAGTGGGGGGGCCTCAGGAGACCCAGTACTTC.

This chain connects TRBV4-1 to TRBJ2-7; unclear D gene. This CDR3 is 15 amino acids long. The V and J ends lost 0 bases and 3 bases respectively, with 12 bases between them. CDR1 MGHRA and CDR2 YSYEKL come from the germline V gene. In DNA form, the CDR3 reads TGCGCCAGCAGCCAAGAAGGGTTCAGAAGCTACGAGCAGTACTTC. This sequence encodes CASSQEGFRSYEQYF.

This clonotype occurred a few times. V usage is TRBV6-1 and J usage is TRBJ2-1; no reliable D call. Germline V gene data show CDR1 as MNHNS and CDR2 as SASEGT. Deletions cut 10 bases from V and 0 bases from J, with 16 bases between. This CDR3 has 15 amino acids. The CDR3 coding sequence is TGTGCCAACCCCATTGAAGGAAGCTCCTACAATGAGCAGTTCTTC. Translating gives CANPIEGSSYNEQFF.

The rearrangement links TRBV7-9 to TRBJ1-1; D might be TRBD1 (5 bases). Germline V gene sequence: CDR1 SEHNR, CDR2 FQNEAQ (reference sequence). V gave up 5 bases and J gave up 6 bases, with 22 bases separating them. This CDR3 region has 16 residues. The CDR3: CASSPVRDRLSAEAFF. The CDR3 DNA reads TGTGCCAGCAGCCCCGTCAGGGACCGACTCTCCGCTGAAGCTTTCTTT.

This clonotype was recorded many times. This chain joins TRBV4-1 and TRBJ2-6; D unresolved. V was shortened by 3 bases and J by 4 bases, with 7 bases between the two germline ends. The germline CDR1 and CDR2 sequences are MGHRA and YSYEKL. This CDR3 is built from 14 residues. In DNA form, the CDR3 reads TGCGCCAGCAGCCAGGCAATCGGGGCCAACGTCCTGACTTTC. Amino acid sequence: CASSQAIGANVLTF.

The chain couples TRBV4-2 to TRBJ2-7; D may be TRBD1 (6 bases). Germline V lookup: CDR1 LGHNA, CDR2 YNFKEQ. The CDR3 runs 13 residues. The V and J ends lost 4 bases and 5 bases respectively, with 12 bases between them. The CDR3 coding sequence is TGTGCCAGCAGCCGAGGACAGTCCAACGAGCAGTACTTC. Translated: CASSRGQSNEQYF.

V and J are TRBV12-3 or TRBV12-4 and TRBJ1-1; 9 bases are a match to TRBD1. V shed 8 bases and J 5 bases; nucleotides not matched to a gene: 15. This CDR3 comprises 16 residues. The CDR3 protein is CASVKGGRDRETEAFF. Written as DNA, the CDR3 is TGTGCCAGCGTTAAGGGGGGTAGGGACAGGGAGACTGAAGCTTTCTTT.

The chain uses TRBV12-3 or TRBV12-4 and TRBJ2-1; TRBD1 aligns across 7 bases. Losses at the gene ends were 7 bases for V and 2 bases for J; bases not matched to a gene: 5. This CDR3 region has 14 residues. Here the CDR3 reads CASNRQGPYNEQFF. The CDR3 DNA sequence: TGTGCCAGCAACCGACAGGGACCCTACAATGAGCAGTTCTTC.

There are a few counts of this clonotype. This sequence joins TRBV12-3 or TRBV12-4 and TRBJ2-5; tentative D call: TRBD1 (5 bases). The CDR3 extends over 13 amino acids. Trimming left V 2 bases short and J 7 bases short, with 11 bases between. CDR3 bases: TGTGCCAGCAGTTTAAACAGGCTGGGGACCCAGTACTTC. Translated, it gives CASSLNRLGTQYF.

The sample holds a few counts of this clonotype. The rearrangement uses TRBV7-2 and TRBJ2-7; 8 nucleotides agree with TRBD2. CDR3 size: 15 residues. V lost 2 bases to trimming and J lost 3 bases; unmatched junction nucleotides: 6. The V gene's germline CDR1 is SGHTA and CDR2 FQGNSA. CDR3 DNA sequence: TGTGCCAGCAGCTTAATGGTGGGACTAGGCTACGAGCAGTACTTC. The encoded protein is CASSLMVGLGYEQYF.

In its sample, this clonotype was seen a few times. CDR3: CASSLDGRLTYNEQFF. CDR3 sequence (DNA): TGTGCCAGCAGCTTGGACGGCAGGCTCACCTACAATGAGCAGTTCTTC. The rearrangement uses TRBV5-6 and TRBJ2-1; D is unresolved. The CDR3 sequence is 16 residues long. Germline CDR1 SGHDT, CDR2 YYEEEE. The V end lost 0 bases, the J end lost 2 bases, and 12 bases lay between the germline ends.

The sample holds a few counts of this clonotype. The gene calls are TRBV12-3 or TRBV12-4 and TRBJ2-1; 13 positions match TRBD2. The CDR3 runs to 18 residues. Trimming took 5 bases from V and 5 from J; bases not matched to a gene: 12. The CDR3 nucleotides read TGTGCCAGCAGTGGTTCGCCGGGACTAGCGGGGTCAAACAATGAGCAGTTCTTC. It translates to CASSGSPGLAGSNNEQFF.

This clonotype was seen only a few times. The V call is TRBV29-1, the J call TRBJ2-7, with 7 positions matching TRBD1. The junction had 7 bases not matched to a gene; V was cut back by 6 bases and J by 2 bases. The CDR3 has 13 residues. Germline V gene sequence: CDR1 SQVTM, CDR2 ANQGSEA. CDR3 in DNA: TGCAGCGTAACCGGGACAGTAACCTACGAGCAGTACTTC. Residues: CSVTGTVTYEQYF.

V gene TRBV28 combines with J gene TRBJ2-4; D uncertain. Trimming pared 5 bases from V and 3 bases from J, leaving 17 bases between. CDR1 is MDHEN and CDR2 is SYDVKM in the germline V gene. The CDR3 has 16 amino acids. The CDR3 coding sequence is TGTGCCAGCAGTCCAACCAGAGCTTACGTCAAAAACATTCAGTACTTC. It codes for CASSPTRAYVKNIQYF.

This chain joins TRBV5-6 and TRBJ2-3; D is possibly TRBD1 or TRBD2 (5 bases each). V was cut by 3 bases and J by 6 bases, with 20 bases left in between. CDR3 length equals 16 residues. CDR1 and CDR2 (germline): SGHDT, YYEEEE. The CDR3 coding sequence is TGTGCCAGCAGCTCGGGGCAGACCACCCCTAGGGATACGCAGTATTTT. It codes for CASSSGQTTPRDTQYF.

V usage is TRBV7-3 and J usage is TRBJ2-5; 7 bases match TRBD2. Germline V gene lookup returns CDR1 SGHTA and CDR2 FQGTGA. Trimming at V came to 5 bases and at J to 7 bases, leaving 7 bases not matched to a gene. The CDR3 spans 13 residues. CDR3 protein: CASSPLSGGTQYF. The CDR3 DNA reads TGTGCCAGCAGCCCTCTCTCGGGGGGGACCCAGTACTTC.

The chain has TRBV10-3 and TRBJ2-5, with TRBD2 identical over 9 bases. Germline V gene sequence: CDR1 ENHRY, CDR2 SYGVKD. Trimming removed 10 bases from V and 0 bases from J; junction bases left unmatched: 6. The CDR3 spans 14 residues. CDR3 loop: CASRSGRYQETQYF. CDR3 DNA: TGTGCCAGCCGAAGCGGGAGGTACCAAGAGACCCAGTACTTC.

This CDR3 is CATLSRGVAGELFF. DNA of the CDR3: TGTGCCACTCTCTCCCGAGGGGTCGCCGGGGAGCTGTTTTTT. This chain joins TRBV27 and TRBJ2-2, with D tentatively TRBD1 or TRBD2 (5 bases each). The CDR3 length is 14 residues. Germline V gene data show CDR1 as MNHEY and CDR2 as SMNVEV (reference sequence). Trimming cost V 10 bases and J 6 bases, with 18 bases left between them.

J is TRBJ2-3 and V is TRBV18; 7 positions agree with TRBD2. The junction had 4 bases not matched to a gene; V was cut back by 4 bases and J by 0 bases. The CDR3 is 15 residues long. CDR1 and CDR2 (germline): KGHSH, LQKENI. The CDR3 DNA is TGTGCCAGCTCACAGGGACTACTTAGCACAGATACGCAGTATTTT. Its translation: CASSQGLLSTDTQYF. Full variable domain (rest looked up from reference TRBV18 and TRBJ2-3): NAGVMQNPRHLVRRRGQEARLRCSPMKGHSHVYWYRQLPEEGLKFMVYLQKENIIDESGMPKERFSAEFPKEGPSILRIQQVVRGDSAAYFCASSQGLLSTDTQYFGPGTRLTVL.

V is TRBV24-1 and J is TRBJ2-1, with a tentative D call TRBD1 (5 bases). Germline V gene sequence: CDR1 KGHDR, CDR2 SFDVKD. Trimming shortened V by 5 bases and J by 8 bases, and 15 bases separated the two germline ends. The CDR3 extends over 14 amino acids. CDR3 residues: CATSGDTPRDEQFF. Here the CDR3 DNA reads TGTGCCACCAGTGGAGACACCCCCAGGGATGAGCAGTTCTTC.